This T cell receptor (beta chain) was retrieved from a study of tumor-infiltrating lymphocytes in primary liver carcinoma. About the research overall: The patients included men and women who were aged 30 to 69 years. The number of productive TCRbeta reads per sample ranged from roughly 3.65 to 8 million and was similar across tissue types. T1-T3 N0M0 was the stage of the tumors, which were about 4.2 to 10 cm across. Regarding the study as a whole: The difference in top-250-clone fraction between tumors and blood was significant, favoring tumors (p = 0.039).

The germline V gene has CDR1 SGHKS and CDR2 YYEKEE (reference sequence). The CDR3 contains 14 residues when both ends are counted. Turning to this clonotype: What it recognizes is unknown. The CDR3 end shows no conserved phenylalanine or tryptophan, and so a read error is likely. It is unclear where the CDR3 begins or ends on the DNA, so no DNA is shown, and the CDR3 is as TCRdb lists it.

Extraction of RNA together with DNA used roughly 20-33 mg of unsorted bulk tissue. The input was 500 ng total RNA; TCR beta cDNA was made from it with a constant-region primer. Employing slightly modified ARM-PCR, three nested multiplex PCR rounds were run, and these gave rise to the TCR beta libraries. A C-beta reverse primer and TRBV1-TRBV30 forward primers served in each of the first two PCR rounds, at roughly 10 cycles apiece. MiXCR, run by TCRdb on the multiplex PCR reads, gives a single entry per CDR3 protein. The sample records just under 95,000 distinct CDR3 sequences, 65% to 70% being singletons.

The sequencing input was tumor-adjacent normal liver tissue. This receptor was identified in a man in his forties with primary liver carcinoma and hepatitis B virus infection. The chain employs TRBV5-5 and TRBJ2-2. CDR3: CASSLGPNTGELLC.